A single sample is the source of the 28 T cell receptor beta chains below, sequenced in a study of blood T cell repertoires in COVID-19. Using immunoSEQ multiplex PCR, the repertoire was profiled, and TCRdb retains in-frame clones only, with some absent. The data show 150,000 or so clones, 65% to 90% seen once. The sample taken for sequencing was peripheral blood. These receptors were obtained from a woman aged 55-69 years with COVID-19, enrolled during active disease.

The chain carries TRBV9 and TRBJ1-2; D perhaps matches TRBD1 (6 bases). Per the germline V gene, CDR1 is SGDLS and CDR2 is YYNGEE. The CDR3 spans 14 residues. Between the trimmed V and J ends, which lost 0 bases and 4 bases, there was a span of 10 bases. CDR3 in DNA: TGTGCCAGCAGCGTAGGCGGACAGTCCTATGGCTACACCTTC. This encodes CASSVGGQSYGYTF. The full variable domain, completed using reference TRBV9 and TRBJ1-2, is DSGVTQTPKHLITATGQRVTLRCSPRSGDLSVYWYQQSLDQGLQFLIQYYNGEERAKGNILERFSAQQFPDLHSELNLSSLELGDSALYFCASSVGGQSYGYTFGSGTRLTVV.

The chain uses TRBV9 and TRBJ1-2; D not resolved. CDR1 and CDR2 from the germline V gene are SGDLS and YYNGEE. The V gene lost 0 bases and the J gene lost 4 bases, with 16 bases spanning the gap. The CDR3 runs 16 residues. CDR3 sequence reads: CASSVDGSPLPYGYTF. CDR3 nucleotide sequence: TGTGCCAGCAGCGTAGATGGTAGTCCACTCCCCTATGGCTACACCTTC.

J is TRBJ1-1 and V is TRBV5-1; no definite D call. The CDR3 totals 13 residues. Germline V gene data show CDR1 as SGHRS and CDR2 as YFSETQ. The V end lost 5 bases, the J end lost 7 bases, and 15 bases lay between the germline ends. CDR3 coding DNA: TGCGCCAGCAGGGGTCTGGGAGAGGGTGAAGCTTTCTTT. Residues: CASRGLGEGEAFF.

The genes are TRBV2 and TRBJ2-2; the match to TRBD1 covers 7 bases. Germline loops: CDR1 SNHLY, CDR2 FYNNEI. J gave up 3 bases and V 7 bases, and 5 bases lay outside the gene matches. The CDR3 sequence is 14 residues long. The CDR3 region is CASTKDRDTGELFF. CDR3 DNA sequence: TGTGCCAGCACGAAAGACAGGGACACCGGGGAGCTGTTTTTT. The full variable domain, with the rest looked up from reference TRBV2 and TRBJ2-2, is EPEVTQTPSHQVTQMGQEVILRCVPISNHLYFYWYRQILGQKVEFLVSFYNNEISEKSEIFDDQFSVERPDGSNFTLKIRSTKLEDSAMYFCASTKDRDTGELFFGEGSRLTVL.

As for this clone: Other DNA sequences within the sample encode an identical CDR3. The chain couples TRBV5-1 to TRBJ1-1, with unresolved D. The ends were cut back, 6 bases at V and 1 base at J, with 10 bases in the middle. This CDR3 contains 13 residues. Per the germline V gene, CDR1 is SGHRS and CDR2 is YFSETQ. CDR3 in DNA: TGCGCCAGCACCCAAGGAGGGAACACTGAAGCTTTCTTT. It encodes CASTQGGNTEAFF.

The table lists this clone with a count of one. The V gene is TRBV6-5, the J gene TRBJ1-2; TRBD1 agrees at 7 bases. The CDR3 covers 14 residues. The V gene end was trimmed by 5 bases and the J gene end by 6 bases; junction bases not matched to a gene: 9. The germline gives CDR1 MNHEY, CDR2 SVGAGI. For the CDR3, the DNA is TGTGCCAGCAGTCACGATACAGGGGCAGATGGCTACACCTTC. This sequence encodes CASSHDTGADGYTF.

This clone was observed a single time. CDR3 protein: CASSLTGTTEAFF. Written as DNA, the CDR3 is TGTGCCAGCAGTTTGACAGGGACCACTGAAGCTTTCTTT. J is TRBJ1-1 and V is TRBV6-5; TRBD1 aligns across 7 bases. Germline CDR1 and CDR2: MNHEY and SVGAGI. The CDR3 has 13 residues. Germline trimming cut 4 bases from V and 4 bases from J; bases unmatched to any gene: 3.

This chain links TRBV18 with TRBJ1-3, with 7 bases aligning to TRBD1. After removal of 3 bases from V and 4 bases from J, the junction contained 9 bases not matched to a gene. Germline CDR1 reads KGHSH; CDR2 reads LQKENI. CDR3 size: 16 residues. CDR3 DNA sequence: TGTGCCAGCTCACCCCAAGACAGGGTCTCCGGAAACACCATATATTTT. It specifies CASSPQDRVSGNTIYF.

This sequence joins TRBV27 and TRBJ1-1; the match to TRBD1 covers 7 bases. Germline CDR1 and CDR2: MNHEY and SMNVEV (reference sequence). The CDR3 is made up of 12 amino acids. V lost 2 bases and J lost 7; bases outside the gene matches: 1. The CDR3 region is CASSLRQGEAFF. The CDR3 DNA sequence: TGTGCCAGCAGTTTACGACAGGGTGAAGCTTTCTTT.

V is TRBV5-4 and J is TRBJ1-2; TRBD1 aligns across 7 bases. Germline V gene sequence: CDR1 SGHNT, CDR2 YYREEE (reference sequence). The V gene end was trimmed by 4 bases and the J gene end by 11 bases; junction bases not matched to a gene: 8. This CDR3 contains 12 residues. CDR3 protein: CASSARQGGYTF. The CDR3 DNA is TGTGCCAGCAGCGCTCGACAGGGCGGGTACACCTTC.

The chain has TRBV28 and TRBJ1-4, with unresolved D. The ends were cut back, 8 bases at V and 10 bases at J, with 11 bases in the middle. The CDR3 covers 11 residues. CDR1 MDHEN and CDR2 SYDVKM come from the germline V gene. The CDR3 is CASRLLGKLFF. CDR3 coding DNA: TGTGCCAGCCGACTTCTAGGAAAACTGTTTTTT.

This clone is a singleton in its sample. The genes are TRBV5-6 and TRBJ1-2, with 8 nucleotides matching TRBD1. The CDR3 runs to 13 residues. CDR1 and CDR2 from the germline V gene are SGHDT and YYEEEE. V lost 4 bases to trimming and J lost 7 bases; unmatched junction nucleotides: 6. In DNA, the CDR3 is TGTGCCAGCAGCCTCCAGGGGGCGAGTGGCTACACCTTC. Protein product: CASSLQGASGYTF.

This rearrangement joins TRBV10-3 to TRBJ2-1; D might be TRBD2 (5 bases). The V gene's germline CDR1 is ENHRY and CDR2 SYGVKD. V dropped 4 bases and J dropped 7 bases, with 11 bases sitting between them. This CDR3 comprises 13 residues. CDR3 amino acids: CAISAGNRNEQFF. In DNA form, the CDR3 reads TGTGCCATCAGTGCCGGGAATCGGAATGAGCAGTTCTTC.

The chain carries TRBV3-1 (or the pseudogene TRBV3-2) and TRBJ1-1, with TRBD1 matching 10 bases. The CDR3 is 14 amino acids. J was trimmed by 4 bases and V by 1 base; bases with no gene match: 0. Per germline, CDR1 LGHDT and CDR2 YNNKEL (reference sequence). CDR3 protein: CASSQGQGATEAFF. The CDR3 DNA follows: TGTGCCAGCAGCCAAGGACAGGGGGCCACTGAAGCTTTCTTT.

The rearrangement uses TRBV21-1 and TRBJ2-2; TRBD2 is taken as the D call from the table, unchecked against the DNA. TRBV21-1 is assigned pseudogene status. This CDR3 is 16 amino acids long. As DNA, the CDR3 is TGTGCCAGCAGCCAACCGAGCGGGAGGGCTGACGGGGAGCTGTTTTTT. This codes for CASSQPSGRADGELFF.

The chain has TRBV30 and TRBJ2-1; 10 bases align to TRBD2. Germline CDR1 and CDR2: GTSNPN and SVGIG (reference sequence). The junction had 4 bases not matched to a gene; V was cut back by 5 bases and J by 3 bases. The length of the CDR3 is 14 residues. CDR3 nucleotides: TGTGCCTGGCAACTAGCGGGGAGCTACAATGAGCAGTTCTTC. It codes for CAWQLAGSYNEQFF.

This clone has just one count. The chain employs TRBV10-2 and TRBJ1-6; D gene uncertain. V was cut by 4 bases and J by 5 bases, with 12 bases left in between. The CDR3 has 15 residues. Germline CDR1 and CDR2: WSHSY and SAAADI. The DNA for the CDR3 is TGCGCCAGCAGTGTAGGAACCGGGAATAATTCACCCCTCCACTTT. The encoded protein is CASSVGTGNNSPLHF.

This clone was counted a few times. V usage is TRBV12-3 or TRBV12-4 and J usage is TRBJ2-2; no reliable D call. The CDR3 loop spans 10 amino acids. Trimming pared 6 bases from V and 6 bases from J, leaving 2 bases between. CDR3 loop: CASSAGELFF. In nucleotides, the CDR3 is TGTGCCAGCAGCGCCGGGGAGCTGTTTTTT.

This clone has only one observation. The chain links TRBV7-3 to TRBJ2-1; D call uncertain. This CDR3 spans 12 amino acids. Germline V gives CDR1 SGHTA, CDR2 FQGTGA. The ends were cut back, 5 bases at V and 4 bases at J, with 6 bases in the middle. In DNA, the CDR3 is TGTGCCAGCAGCCAGAGGTACAATGAGCAGTTCTTC. Amino acids: CASSQRYNEQFF.

The table lists this clone with many counts. The V and J genes are TRBV11-3 and TRBJ1-1; D unresolved. Trimming shortened V by 5 bases and J by 4 bases, and 11 bases separated the two germline ends. Germline CDR1 and CDR2: SGHNT and YENEEA. The CDR3 spans 13 residues. CDR3 protein: CASSISGSTEAFF. The CDR3 bases are TGTGCCAGCAGCATAAGTGGGAGCACTGAAGCTTTCTTT. Looking up the rest from reference TRBV11-3 and TRBJ1-1 gives the full variable domain: EAGVVQSPRYKIIEKKQPVAFWCNPISGHNTLYWYLQNLGQGPELLIRYENEEAVDDSQLPKDRFSAERLKGVDSTLKIQPAELGDSAVYLCASSISGSTEAFFGQGTRLTVV.

The chain couples TRBV7-3 to TRBJ2-1, with 9 bases lining up with TRBD1. This CDR3 has 15 residues. V lost 5 bases, J lost 5 bases, and 7 bases stayed unmatched. Per the germline V gene, CDR1 is SGHTA and CDR2 is FQGTGA. The CDR3 reads CASSPGQGRNNEQFF. CDR3 coding DNA: TGTGCCAGCAGCCCCGGACAGGGGAGAAACAATGAGCAGTTCTTC.

The chain recombines TRBV7-2 with TRBJ1-5; 7 nucleotides match TRBD1. The V segment lost 5 bases and the J segment 6 bases; nucleotides outside the gene matches: 7. The V gene's germline CDR1 is SGHTA and CDR2 FQGNSA. The CDR3 covers 14 residues. DNA for the CDR3: TGTGCCAGCAGCCCGACAGGGCCGGGTCAGCCCCAGCATTTT. Translating it yields CASSPTGPGQPQHF.

This clone was counted once. The rearrangement links TRBV18 to TRBJ1-4, with a tentative D call TRBD1 (5 bases). This CDR3 is built from 16 residues. Germline V gene data show CDR1 as KGHSH and CDR2 as LQKENI. The V and J ends lost 3 bases and 3 bases respectively, with 14 bases between them. For the CDR3, the DNA is TGTGCCAGCTCACCGGGGGGTGAAGGAGCTAATGAAAAACTGTTTTTT. Protein: CASSPGGEGANEKLFF.

The rearrangement uses TRBV7-9 and TRBJ2-2; TRBD1 might be the D (6 bases). V was cut by 3 bases and J by 6 bases, with 11 bases left in between. CDR1 and CDR2 (germline): SEHNR, FQNEAQ (reference sequence). The CDR3 consists of 14 residues. The CDR3 loop reads CASSFSAGAGELFF. CDR3 nucleotides: TGTGCCAGCAGCTTCTCTGCAGGGGCCGGGGAGCTGTTTTTT. The full variable domain, rest sourced from reference TRBV7-9 and TRBJ2-2, is DTGVSQNPRHKITKRGQNVTFRCDPISEHNRLYWYRQTLGQGPEFLTYFQNEAQLEKSRLLSDRFSAERPKGSFSTLEIQRTEQGDSAMYLCASSFSAGAGELFFGEGSRLTVL.

The chain uses TRBV6-2 or TRBV6-3 and TRBJ2-7; D is possibly TRBD2 (6 bases). Germline CDR1 is MNHEY and CDR2 is SVGEGT. V was cut by 6 bases and J by 3 bases, with 18 bases left in between. The CDR3 sequence is 15 residues long. CDR3 sequence reads: CASSGRHISIYEQYV. CDR3 nucleotide sequence: TGTGCCAGCAGCGGGAGACACATTTCGATCTACGAGCAGTACGTC.

V and J are TRBV4-2 and TRBJ2-3, with 8 bases that match TRBD2. CDR3 length equals 18 residues. Germline V gives CDR1 LGHNA, CDR2 YNFKEQ. Trimming took 0 bases from V and 0 from J; bases not matched to a gene: 8. CDR3 bases: TGTGCCAGCAGCCAAGATAGTTGGCGGGGGGCGAGCACAGATACGCAGTATTTT. It translates to CASSQDSWRGASTDTQYF.

The chain recombines TRBV7-8 with TRBJ1-1, with 9 bases that match TRBD1. The V and J ends lost 4 bases and 7 bases, in that order; junction bases with no gene match: 10. This CDR3 is built from 15 residues. Per the germline V gene, CDR1 is SGHVS and CDR2 is FQNEAQ. The CDR3 loop is CASSSRDRASVEAFF. The CDR3 region has the DNA TGTGCCAGCAGCTCCCGGGACAGGGCCTCTGTTGAAGCTTTCTTT.

This clone was recorded once. The chain has TRBV5-8 and TRBJ2-6; 8 nucleotides agree with TRBD1. In germline, CDR1 is SGHTS, CDR2 YDEGEE. This CDR3 contains 15 residues. The V segment lost 4 bases and the J segment 2 bases; nucleotides outside the gene matches: 2. CDR3 region: CASSLRGPGANVLTF. The DNA for the CDR3 is TGTGCCAGCAGCCTCAGGGGGCCTGGGGCCAACGTCCTGACTTTC.